The source of this T cell receptor beta chain is a study of blood T cell repertoires in COVID-19. The junction had 3 bases not matched to a gene; V was cut back by 0 bases and J by 5 bases. This CDR3 is built from 14 residues. Germline assignment: CDR1 SGHDT and CDR2 YYEEEE. Sequenced by immunoSEQ multiplex PCR; TCRdb stores in-frame clones only, minus some. The table shows around 160,000 clones, with 84% occurring only once. The TCR originated in a woman aged 45-59 years who had been exposed to COVID-19. V gene TRBV5-6 combines with J gene TRBJ2-7; 9 nucleotides line up with TRBD1. Input material: PBMCs or T cells enriched from blood (not recorded which). Here the CDR3 reads CASSLVGQGHEQYF. The CDR3 DNA sequence: TGTGCCAGCAGCTTGGTGGGACAGGGCCACGAGCAGTACTTC.